One and the same sample provided the 27 T cell receptor beta chains below, sequenced in a study of blood T cell repertoires in COVID-19. Generated by immunoSEQ multiplex PCR, the TCRdb table keeps only in-frame clones and is missing some. The sample comprises over 200,000 clones, about 89% of which are singletons, and around 6.5% rests with the top ten. Sequencing input: peripheral blood. These receptors were collected from a man in his 60s who had recovered from COVID-19.

This sequence joins TRBV5-6 and TRBJ2-5; a possible D gene is TRBD1 (6 bases). This CDR3 region has 14 residues. V lost 0 bases and J lost 4, with 10 bases in between. Germline V CDR1 and CDR2: SGHDT, YYEEEE. CDR3 coding DNA: TGTGCCAGCAGCTTGGCAGGGGAAAGAGAGACCCAGTACTTC. It is translated as CASSLAGERETQYF.

This clone was seen once. The chain links TRBV11-3 to TRBJ2-1, with TRBD2 as a possible D gene (5 bases). The V gene lost 6 bases and the J gene lost 9 bases, with 15 bases spanning the gap. There are 13 residues in the CDR3. Germline assignment: CDR1 SGHNT and CDR2 YENEEA. CDR3 protein: CASRSAEVSEQFF. DNA for the CDR3: TGTGCCAGCAGGTCCGCGGAGGTATCTGAGCAGTTCTTC.

The chain links TRBV5-1 to TRBJ2-1; D may be TRBD2 (5 bases). The germline CDR1 and CDR2 sequences are SGHRS and YFSETQ. The CDR3 is 15 amino acids. V was pared by 4 bases and J by 0 bases, with 11 bases between. The CDR3 reads CASSPGGNSYNEQFF. CDR3 nucleotide sequence: TGCGCCAGCAGCCCAGGAGGCAACTCCTACAATGAGCAGTTCTTC.

For this clone: The sample contains more than one DNA sequence encoding this CDR3. The CDR3 DNA sequence: TGCAGTGCTAGAGACCGGGGTGAGCAGTTCTTC. Residues: CSARDRGEQFF. The gene calls are TRBV20-1 and TRBJ2-1, with D tentatively TRBD2 (5 bases). Germline-derived CDR1 and CDR2 are DFQATT and SNEGSKA (reference sequence). This CDR3 comprises 11 residues. V was cut by 0 bases and J by 9 bases, with 6 bases left in between.

This chain links TRBV24-1 with TRBJ2-2; D unresolved. The germline gives CDR1 KGHDR, CDR2 SFDVKD. Trimming left V 4 bases short and J 1 base short, with 15 bases between. The CDR3 is made up of 17 amino acids. The chain's CDR3 is CATSDPYAGWNTGELFF. As DNA, the CDR3 is TGTGCCACCAGTGACCCGTACGCAGGCTGGAACACCGGGGAGCTGTTTTTT.

This clone was seen only once. The sample carries other DNA sequences with the same CDR3. The genes are TRBV5-1 and TRBJ2-2, with TRBD2 matching over 8 bases. There are 15 residues in the CDR3. Looked up from germline, CDR1 is SGHRS and CDR2 is YFSETQ. Losses at the gene ends were 4 bases for V and 2 bases for J; bases not matched to a gene: 4. The CDR3 bases are TGCGCCAGCAGCACCGGGGGGGCTAACACCGGGGAGCTGTTTTTT. It specifies CASSTGGANTGELFF.

The rearrangement joins TRBV27 to TRBJ1-2, with 12 bases aligning to TRBD1. CDR1 and CDR2 from the germline V gene are MNHEY and SMNVEV (reference sequence). The CDR3 runs to 13 residues. The V and J ends lost 3 bases and 7 bases, in that order; junction bases with no gene match: 0. The CDR3 reads CASSLGQGAGYTF. For the CDR3, the DNA is TGTGCCAGCAGTTTGGGACAGGGGGCTGGCTACACCTTC.

The chain has TRBV3-1 (or the pseudogene TRBV3-2) and TRBJ2-5; D remains unclear. Trimming took 0 bases from V and 1 from J, leaving 9 bases between them. This CDR3 region has 15 residues. Germline V gene sequence: CDR1 LGHDT, CDR2 YNNKEL (reference sequence). CDR3 nucleotide sequence: TGTGCCAGCAGCCAAGATAGAGGAATCCAAGAGACCCAGTACTTC. It yields the protein CASSQDRGIQETQYF.

The chain joins TRBV19 to TRBJ2-1; 8 bases align to TRBD2. CDR1 LNHDA and CDR2 SQIVND come from the germline V gene (reference sequence). The CDR3 loop spans 16 amino acids. V gave up 6 bases and J gave up 0 bases; unmatched junction bases: 7. This CDR3 reads CASRNSGVSSYNEQFF. The CDR3 DNA sequence: TGTGCCAGTAGGAATAGCGGGGTGAGCTCCTACAATGAGCAGTTCTTC.

V is TRBV15 and J is TRBJ2-5, with 9 bases identical to TRBD2. The CDR3 extends over 16 amino acids. V was pared by 1 base and J by 2 bases, with 5 bases of the junction left unmatched. Germline V gene lookup returns CDR1 LNHNV and CDR2 YYDKDF (reference sequence). CDR3 coding DNA: TGTGCCACCAGCAGAGTGCCAGCGGGGGGACAAGAGACCCAGTACTTC. Translated: CATSRVPAGGQETQYF.

The CDR3 DNA is TGTGCCTACCGCGGTTCGGGGTTGAACACTGAAGCTTTCTTT. Protein: CAYRGSGLNTEAFF. The rearrangement joins TRBV15 to TRBJ1-1; no definite D call. The V and J ends lost 11 bases and 0 bases respectively, with 16 bases between them. The CDR3 consists of 14 residues. The V gene's germline CDR1 is LNHNV and CDR2 YYDKDF (reference sequence).

As concerns this clone: Other nucleotide sequences from this sample produce the same CDR3. This chain joins TRBV3-1 (or the pseudogene TRBV3-2) and TRBJ1-5; maybe TRBD1 (6 bases). Between the trimmed V and J ends, which lost 0 bases and 2 bases, there was a span of 8 bases. The germline V gene encodes CDR1 LGHDT and CDR2 YNNKEL (reference sequence). The CDR3 is made up of 15 amino acids. The CDR3 nucleotides are TGTGCCAGCAGCCAAGAGGCAGGGGGCAATCAGCCCCAGCATTTT. Protein product: CASSQEAGGNQPQHF.

This chain uses TRBV19 with TRBJ2-1, with D perhaps matching TRBD1 (6 bases). CDR1 is LNHDA and CDR2 is SQIVND in the germline V gene (reference sequence). With 4 bases removed from V and 0 bases from J, the gap between germline ends came to 19 bases. There are 18 residues in the CDR3. The CDR3, as DNA: TGTGCCAGTAGTACAAACCGACAGGTTCCGAGCTCCTACAATGAGCAGTTCTTC. This codes for CASSTNRQVPSSYNEQFF.

This chain joins TRBV27 and TRBJ2-6; 7 nucleotides agree with TRBD1. The V gene's germline CDR1 is MNHEY and CDR2 SMNVEV (reference sequence). The CDR3 runs to 14 residues. J lost 2 bases, V lost 9 bases, and 4 bases had no gene match. CDR3 amino acids: CASQQGTGANVLTF. The CDR3 nucleotides are TGTGCCAGTCAACAGGGGACTGGGGCCAACGTCCTGACTTTC.

The chain joins TRBV5-1 to TRBJ1-1; no reliable D call. Germline assignment: CDR1 SGHRS and CDR2 YFSETQ. The CDR3 runs 15 residues. V dropped 2 bases and J dropped 1 base, with 12 bases sitting between them. In nucleotides, the CDR3 is TGCGCCAGCAGCTTCCTGGGAGAGCGGAACACTGAAGCTTTCTTT. This sequence encodes CASSFLGERNTEAFF.

V gene TRBV11-2 combines with J gene TRBJ2-7; D unresolved. CDR1 is SGHAT, CDR2 FQNNGV, per germline. The CDR3 totals 13 residues. V dropped 5 bases and J dropped 3 bases, with 11 bases sitting between them. This chain's CDR3 is CASSPTDIYEQYF. The CDR3 DNA follows: TGTGCCAGCAGCCCGACCGACATCTACGAGCAGTACTTC.

About this clone itself: One end of the junction is discordant with germline, which a read error may explain. The J gene is TRBJ2-7, the V gene TRBV30; 7 nucleotides agree with TRBD2. There are 15 residues in the CDR3. Germline V gene sequence: CDR1 GTSNPN, CDR2 SVGIG (reference sequence). The CDR3 nucleotides read TGTGCCCGGAGGTCTAGGGGCGGGAGAATTTACGAGCAGTACTTC. Protein product: CARRSRGGRIYEQYF. Full variable domain (outside the CDR3, taken from reference TRBV30 and TRBJ2-7): SQTIHQWPATLVQPVGSPLSLECTVEGTSNPNLYWYRQAAGRGLQLLFYSVGIGQISSEVPQNLSASRPQDRQFILSSKKLLLSDSGFYLCARRSRGGRIYEQYFGPGTRLTVT.

This chain uses TRBV28 with TRBJ1-6; 8 bases agree with TRBD1. This CDR3 spans 14 amino acids. CDR1 is MDHEN, CDR2 SYDVKM, per germline. After removal of 5 bases from V and 5 bases from J, the junction contained 2 bases not matched to a gene. The CDR3 reads CASSGQGNNSPLHF. CDR3 sequence (DNA): TGTGCCAGCAGTGGACAGGGCAATAATTCACCCCTCCACTTT.

The V and J genes are TRBV6-2 or TRBV6-3 and TRBJ2-2; D remains unclear. Trimming shortened V by 4 bases and J by 5 bases, and 11 bases separated the two germline ends. The CDR3 spans 14 residues. Germline V lookup: CDR1 MNHEY, CDR2 SVGEGT. The CDR3 coding sequence is TGTGCCAGCAGTTCCTCCCTAAGTACCGGGGAGCTGTTTTTT. Translation: CASSSSLSTGELFF.

The chain is built from TRBV28 and TRBJ1-1, with 8 bases identical to TRBD1. The CDR3 extends over 15 amino acids. Trimming removed 4 bases from V and 1 base from J; junction bases left unmatched: 5. In germline, CDR1 is MDHEN, CDR2 SYDVKM. The CDR3 DNA reads TGTGCCAGCAGTTCTCCAGGGGGCTCGAACACTGAAGCTTTCTTT. Translation: CASSSPGGSNTEAFF.

The chain joins TRBV7-9 to TRBJ1-5; 8 bases are shared with TRBD1. Germline assignment: CDR1 SEHNR and CDR2 FQNEAQ (reference sequence). This CDR3 region has 15 residues. V lost 5 bases, J lost 3 bases, and 6 bases stayed unmatched. For the CDR3, the DNA is TGTGCCAGCAGCCCGACAGGGGAGGCCAATCAGCCCCAGCATTTT. Translated, it gives CASSPTGEANQPQHF.

The CDR3 DNA reads as TGTGCCAGCCCAGGGGACTCCTACGAGCAGTACTTC. Amino acid sequence: CASPGDSYEQYF. V and J are TRBV6-5 and TRBJ2-7; tentative D call: TRBD1 (6 bases). This CDR3 has 12 amino acids. Trimming removed 8 bases from V and 0 bases from J, with 8 bases in between. The germline V gene has CDR1 MNHEY and CDR2 SVGAGI.

The rearrangement links TRBV27 to TRBJ2-7; TRBD1 agrees at 10 bases. Germline V gives CDR1 MNHEY, CDR2 SMNVEV (reference sequence). CDR3 length: 14 residues. The junction had 3 bases not matched to a gene; V was cut back by 3 bases and J by 4 bases. The CDR3 region is CASSFWDRGYEQYF. The CDR3 DNA reads TGTGCCAGCAGTTTTTGGGACAGGGGTTACGAGCAGTACTTC.

The chain carries TRBV3-1 (or the pseudogene TRBV3-2) and TRBJ1-2; 8 bases fit TRBD1. The V and J ends lost 0 bases and 7 bases, in that order; junction bases with no gene match: 4. The germline CDR1 and CDR2 sequences are LGHDT and YNNKEL (reference sequence). This CDR3 has 14 residues. CDR3 protein: CASSQDARGLGYTF. The CDR3 nucleotides are TGTGCCAGCAGCCAAGATGCCAGGGGGCTTGGCTACACCTTC.

This clone was recorded once. V and J are TRBV27 and TRBJ1-2; no definite D call. The V and J ends lost 3 bases and 6 bases respectively, with 11 bases between them. This CDR3 comprises 13 residues. CDR1 MNHEY and CDR2 SMNVEV come from the germline V gene (reference sequence). The CDR3 coding sequence is TGTGCCAGCAGTTTCAGGCCATGGGATGGCTACACCTTC. It translates to CASSFRPWDGYTF.

The chain combines TRBV5-1 with TRBJ1-2; D not certain. There are 14 residues in the CDR3. From germline, CDR1 is SGHRS and CDR2 YFSETQ. V lost 0 bases and J 3 bases, leaving 9 bases between the germline ends. The CDR3 DNA follows: TGCGCCAGCAGCTTGGTAATCGGGGACTATGGCTACACCTTC. Protein: CASSLVIGDYGYTF.

This clone was picked up a small number of times. This rearrangement joins TRBV6-6 to TRBJ2-7; weak D call: TRBD1 (6 bases). Germline-derived CDR1 and CDR2 are MNHNY and SVGAGI (reference sequence). The V end was cut by 2 bases, the J end by 5 bases, with 10 bases between. The CDR3 is made up of 13 amino acids. The CDR3 loop is CASSYAGVDEQYF. DNA of the CDR3: TGTGCCAGCAGTTACGCAGGGGTGGACGAGCAGTACTTC.